The T cell receptor beta chain described here comes from a study of T cells in Graves' hyperthyroidism and ophthalmopathy. Amplification of TCR beta CDR3 regions used RNA as the template. The TCR CDR3 first-round RT-PCR relied on the HTBI primer set. Using its own MiXCR run on the multiplex PCR reads, TCRdb lists one record per CDR3 protein. Of approximately 330,000 distinct CDR3 sequences in the sample, about 18% are singletons; the top ten hold around 54%. The CDR3 length is 15 residues. V lost 6 bases and J lost 7; bases outside the gene matches: 11. The germline V gene has CDR1 SGHRS and CDR2 YFSETQ. There are a few counts of this clonotype.

The receptor was derived from a woman aged 45-65 years with Graves' hyperthyroidism. Input material: blood. V is TRBV5-1 and J is TRBJ2-2, with TRBD1 identical over 8 bases. In DNA, the CDR3 is TGCGCCAGCAACGGAATAGGACAGGGTGTCGGGGAGCTGTTTTTT. Translated: CASNGIGQGVGELFF.